A single sample gave rise to the 23 T cell receptor beta chains below, sequenced in a study of beta chain features in type 1 diabetes. The isolated RNA, all of it, was reverse transcribed, so expressed TCRB transcripts were what got sequenced. Sequenced by immunoSEQ multiplex PCR; TCRdb stores in-frame clones only, minus some. In the table there are about 900,000 clones, roughly 17% of which are singletons. Material for sequencing was naive CD4+ T cells from blood. All receptors derive from a woman aged 18-29 years in good health.

This clone was counted a few times. V usage is TRBV5-1 and J usage is TRBJ2-1; weak D call: TRBD1 (6 bases). Trimming cost V 0 bases and J 4 bases, with 20 bases left between them. From germline, CDR1 is SGHRS and CDR2 YFSETQ. This CDR3 comprises 18 residues. CDR3 nucleotide sequence: TGCGCCAGCAGCTTGGCCCCGGGACAAGAAAACCAATACAATGAGCAGTTCTTC. It encodes CASSLAPGQENQYNEQFF.

This chain connects TRBV7-2 to TRBJ2-7, with D possibly matching TRBD2 (5 bases). V lost 6 bases and J lost 0, with 15 bases in between. Germline V lookup: CDR1 SGHTA, CDR2 FQGNSA. CDR3 length equals 15 residues. This CDR3 is CASRLAPGHSYEQYF. DNA for the CDR3: TGTGCCAGCAGGCTAGCCCCGGGTCACTCCTACGAGCAGTACTTC.

The V call is TRBV5-1, the J call TRBJ2-4; 8 bases fit TRBD1. The germline V gene encodes CDR1 SGHRS and CDR2 YFSETQ. CDR3 size: 15 residues. V lost 2 bases to trimming and J lost 6 bases; unmatched junction nucleotides: 7. As DNA, the CDR3 is TGCGCCAGCAGCTTTTCCGCCGGACAGGGAAACATTCAGTACTTC. Residues: CASSFSAGQGNIQYF.

V and J are TRBV2 and TRBJ1-2; the match to TRBD1 covers 10 bases. Trimming removed 4 bases from V and 3 bases from J; junction bases left unmatched: 2. The CDR3 covers 14 residues. CDR1 SNHLY and CDR2 FYNNEI come from the germline V gene. The CDR3 sequence: CASSGQGADYGYTF. The DNA of the CDR3 is TGTGCCAGCAGTGGACAGGGGGCGGACTATGGCTACACCTTC.

Only a few counts were recorded for this clone. The CDR3 DNA reads TGTGCCAGCAGCTTAACCGCTGGGACAGATACGCAGTATTTT. Translated: CASSLTAGTDTQYF. The chain employs TRBV7-3 and TRBJ2-3; no reliable D call. This CDR3 is built from 14 residues. Per germline, CDR1 SGHTA and CDR2 FQGTGA. Trimming stripped 0 bases from V and 3 bases from J, with 7 bases between.

The sample holds a few counts of this clone. This chain uses TRBV2 with TRBJ1-2, with a possible D match to TRBD1 (5 bases). Germline V gives CDR1 SNHLY, CDR2 FYNNEI. V lost 3 bases and J 8 bases, leaving 10 bases between the germline ends. This CDR3 comprises 12 residues. The CDR3 DNA is TGTGCCAGCAGTGACAGGGTTCAGGGCTACACCTTC. Translated, it gives CASSDRVQGYTF. Complete variable domain (other parts from reference TRBV2 and TRBJ1-2): EPEVTQTPSHQVTQMGQEVILRCVPISNHLYFYWYRQILGQKVEFLVSFYNNEISEKSEIFDDQFSVERPDGSNFTLKIRSTKLEDSAMYFCASSDRVQGYTFGSGTRLTVV.

This clone was detected only once. The chain is built from TRBV19 and TRBJ1-1; TRBD1 agrees at 7 bases. The CDR3 consists of 15 residues. The germline V gene has CDR1 LNHDA and CDR2 SQIVND (reference sequence). J was trimmed by 3 bases and V by 2 bases; bases with no gene match: 6. The CDR3 here is CASSIRDSHHTEAFF. CDR3 DNA sequence: TGTGCCAGTAGTATAAGGGACAGCCACCACACTGAAGCTTTCTTT.

This clone has only a few counts. V and J are TRBV28 and TRBJ2-3; no clear D gene. V lost 7 bases and J 0 bases, leaving 8 bases between the germline ends. Germline V gene sequence: CDR1 MDHEN, CDR2 SYDVKM. The CDR3 totals 13 residues. The CDR3 loop reads CASMEPSTDTQYF. The DNA for the CDR3 is TGTGCCAGCATGGAGCCTAGCACAGATACGCAGTATTTT.

V usage is TRBV7-9 and J usage is TRBJ2-2, with a weak D call TRBD2 (5 bases). Germline V gene data show CDR1 as SEHNR and CDR2 as FQNEAQ (reference sequence). This CDR3 contains 16 residues. Deletions cut 6 bases from V and 7 bases from J, with 21 bases between. DNA of the CDR3: TGTGCCAGCAGTCCGTTAAGCTCTAGAGGGTTCGGGGAGCTGTTTTTT. This encodes CASSPLSSRGFGELFF.

This clone was detected a few times. The chain uses TRBV7-2 and TRBJ1-2; possible D gene TRBD1, 6 bases. V lost 2 bases to trimming and J lost 4 bases, with 17 bases between them. CDR3 size: 16 residues. Germline V gene data show CDR1 as SGHTA and CDR2 as FQGNSA. The CDR3 DNA sequence: TGTGCCAGCAGCTTAAACAGGGCCAGGCCACTCTATGGCTACACCTTC. It codes for CASSLNRARPLYGYTF.

This clone turned up a few times. This sequence joins TRBV2 and TRBJ2-1; D is ambiguous. This CDR3 contains 15 residues. V was trimmed by 8 bases and J by 3 bases, leaving 17 bases between them. CDR1 SNHLY and CDR2 FYNNEI come from the germline V gene. CDR3 sequence reads: CASGSVQLNYNEQFF. The CDR3 nucleotides are TGTGCCAGCGGAAGCGTCCAGCTGAACTACAATGAGCAGTTCTTC. The full variable domain, in which reference TRBV2 and TRBJ2-1 provide the parts outside the CDR3, is EPEVTQTPSHQVTQMGQEVILRCVPISNHLYFYWYRQILGQKVEFLVSFYNNEISEKSEIFDDQFSVERPDGSNFTLKIRSTKLEDSAMYFCASGSVQLNYNEQFFGPGTRLTVL.

CDR3 region: CASRDGQVQETQYF. The DNA of the CDR3 is TGTGCCAGCAGGGATGGACAGGTTCAAGAGACCCAGTACTTC. V is TRBV27 and J is TRBJ2-5; 7 nucleotides align to TRBD1. The CDR3 covers 14 residues. V was clipped by 6 bases and J by 2 bases; unmatched bases: 6. Germline loops: CDR1 MNHEY, CDR2 SMNVEV (reference sequence).

In its sample, this clone was seen a few times. The chain has TRBV5-5 and TRBJ2-2; D not certain. Germline V lookup: CDR1 SGHKS, CDR2 YYEKEE (reference sequence). Trimming cost V 2 bases and J 6 bases, with 14 bases left between them. This CDR3 contains 15 residues. The CDR3, as DNA: TGTGCCAGCAGCTTTCGTCTAGGAGAGGCCGGGGAGCTGTTTTTT. Translated, it gives CASSFRLGEAGELFF. The whole variable domain, remainder taken from reference TRBV5-5 and TRBJ2-2, is DAGVTQSPTHLIKTRGQQVTLRCSPISGHKSVSWYQQVLGQGPQFIFQYYEKEERGRGNFPDRFSARQFPNYSSELNVNALLLGDSALYLCASSFRLGEAGELFFGEGSRLTVL.

With regard to this clone: At one of its ends the junction is not consistent with the germline gene, which may arise from a read error. The chain joins TRBV4-3 to TRBJ2-1; possibly TRBD1 or TRBD2 for D (5 bases each). The CDR3 covers 15 residues. Germline CDR1 LGHNA, CDR2 YSLEER. Here the CDR3 reads CASRQGTAGDNEQFF. The CDR3 nucleotides read TGCGCCAGCAGACAAGGGACCGCTGGCGACAATGAGCAGTTCTTC.

This clone was seen a few times. This rearrangement joins TRBV5-1 to TRBJ2-7, with D tentatively TRBD1 (5 bases). Trimming cost V 0 bases and J 2 bases, with 12 bases left between them. Germline V gene lookup returns CDR1 SGHRS and CDR2 YFSETQ. The length of the CDR3 is 15 residues. The CDR3 region has the DNA TGCGCCAGCAGCTTGGGTGACAGCAAAGCCTACGAGCAGTACTTC. Translating it yields CASSLGDSKAYEQYF.

This chain links TRBV4-3 with TRBJ2-3; 7 nucleotides agree with TRBD2. The CDR3 sequence is 15 residues long. Trimming cost V 4 bases and J 3 bases; bases outside gene matches: 7. Germline V gene data show CDR1 as LGHNA and CDR2 as YSLEER. The CDR3 DNA follows: TGCGCCAGCAGCCCAAGGGAGGGCCTGACAGATACGCAGTATTTT. Translating it yields CASSPREGLTDTQYF.

The CDR3 DNA follows: TGCAGCGTTGAAGGGACTAGCGGGAGCGCCTACGAGCAGTACTTC. Translating it yields CSVEGTSGSAYEQYF. The chain uses TRBV29-1 and TRBJ2-7; 13 bases are shared with TRBD2. V lost 1 base to trimming and J lost 2 bases; unmatched junction nucleotides: 2. This CDR3 is 15 amino acids long. From germline, CDR1 is SQVTM and CDR2 ANQGSEA.

The V call is TRBV7-8, the J call TRBJ1-2, with a weak D call TRBD1 (5 bases). The V gene lost 2 bases and the J gene lost 4 bases, with 11 bases spanning the gap. The CDR3 covers 14 residues. In germline, CDR1 is SGHVS, CDR2 FQNEAQ. The CDR3 region has the DNA TGTGCCAGCAGCTTATTGAGACAGACCTATGGCTACACCTTC. Encoded protein: CASSLLRQTYGYTF.

This chain links TRBV9 with TRBJ2-1, with TRBD2 matching over 11 bases. CDR1 SGDLS and CDR2 YYNGEE come from the germline V gene. Trimming at V came to 7 bases and at J to 7 bases, leaving 7 bases not matched to a gene. This CDR3 region has 14 residues. The CDR3 DNA reads TGTGCCAGCGGGCTAGCGGGAGGAGCAAATGAGCAGTTCTTC. Translating it yields CASGLAGGANEQFF.

This clone has just a few counts. V usage is TRBV9 and J usage is TRBJ2-7; D is possibly TRBD2 (6 bases). Germline V gene lookup returns CDR1 SGDLS and CDR2 YYNGEE. The length of the CDR3 is 15 residues. V lost 4 bases and J 6 bases, leaving 20 bases between the germline ends. The CDR3 region has the DNA TGTGCCAGCAGCCCGTACGCGGGGCCCTTACCCGAGCAGTACTTC. Protein sequence: CASSPYAGPLPEQYF.

This clone has only a few counts. This chain uses TRBV10-3 with TRBJ1-5; 9 positions agree with TRBD1. The germline V gene encodes CDR1 ENHRY and CDR2 SYGVKD. The CDR3 has 14 residues. V shed 6 bases and J 6 bases; nucleotides not matched to a gene: 6. In DNA form, the CDR3 reads TGTGCCATCAGCGTAGGGACAGGGTTTCAGCCCCAGCATTTT. Protein sequence: CAISVGTGFQPQHF.

This clone was counted only a few times. This sequence joins TRBV29-1 and TRBJ2-2; 9 bases map to TRBD1. This CDR3 is 15 amino acids long. J lost 3 bases, V lost 7 bases, and 9 bases had no gene match. CDR1 SQVTM and CDR2 ANQGSEA come from the germline V gene. The CDR3 nucleotides read TGCAGCGCCGCAGGACAGGGGCTATACACCGGGGAGCTGTTTTTT. Translated: CSAAGQGLYTGELFF.

This clone turned up a few times. The chain employs TRBV10-3 and TRBJ2-4, with a tentative D call TRBD2 (5 bases). The V and J ends lost 4 bases and 6 bases respectively, with 10 bases between them. The CDR3 extends over 13 amino acids. Per germline, CDR1 ENHRY and CDR2 SYGVKD. The CDR3 protein is CAISGPGTNIQYF. CDR3 in DNA: TGTGCCATCAGTGGACCGGGAACAAACATTCAGTACTTC.